The source of this TCR beta chain is a study of early T cells in non-severe SARS-CoV-2 infection. The study's findings and limits: Database matching using VDJdb favored anti-spike CD8 responses, with private and CD4 specificities left missing.

Details on this clonotype: The target antigen is unknown.

Individual cDNA molecules received unique molecular identifiers. TCRdb reprocessed the 5' RACE reads with MiXCR, giving one entry per CDR3 protein. The table has approximately 74,000 distinct CDR3 sequences, 11% to 15% seen once. Sequencing input: whole blood. The clonotype comes from an adult who was a healthcare worker with PCR-confirmed SARS-CoV-2 infection or an uninfected control (not recorded which).

The CDR3 loop reads CASSPLRGEQYF. CDR3 in DNA: TGTGCCAGCAGCCCCTTGCGGGGGGAGCAGTACTTC. V and J are TRBV11-2 and TRBJ2-7; 7 bases match TRBD2. The CDR3 has 12 residues. J was trimmed by 7 bases and V by 5 bases; bases with no gene match: 5. Germline assignment: CDR1 SGHAT and CDR2 FQNNGV.